This T cell receptor (beta chain) was sequenced for a study of T cell changes during pregnancy in multiple sclerosis. This table comes from immunoSEQ multiplex PCR, and its TCRdb copy is limited to in-frame clones, with some not included. The data show 50,000 to 80,000 clones, roughly 92% seen once. The CDR3 is 14 residues long. The V gene lost 5 bases and the J gene lost 3 bases, with 14 bases spanning the gap. Germline V CDR1 and CDR2: SGHRS, YFSETQ. This clone was found once. This receptor was taken from a female donor with multiple sclerosis, enrolled in a pregnancy study. The starting material was peripheral blood, obtained in the second trimester of pregnancy. The gene calls are TRBV5-1 and TRBJ1-2, with D uncertain. The CDR3 nucleotides read TGCGCCAGCAGTTTAAGGGAGGTCGACTATGGCTACACCTTC. This codes for CASSLREVDYGYTF.